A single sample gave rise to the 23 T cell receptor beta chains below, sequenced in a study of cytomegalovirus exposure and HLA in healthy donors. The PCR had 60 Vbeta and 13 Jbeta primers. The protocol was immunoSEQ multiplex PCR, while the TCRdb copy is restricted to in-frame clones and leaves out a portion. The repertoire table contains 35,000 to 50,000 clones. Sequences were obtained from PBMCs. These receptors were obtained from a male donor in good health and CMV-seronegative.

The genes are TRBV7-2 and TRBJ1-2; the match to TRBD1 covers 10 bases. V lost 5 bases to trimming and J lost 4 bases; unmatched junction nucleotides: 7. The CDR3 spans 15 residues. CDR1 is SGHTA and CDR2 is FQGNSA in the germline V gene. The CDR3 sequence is CASSARDRGVYGYTF. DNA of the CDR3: TGTGCCAGCAGCGCAAGGGACAGGGGAGTCTATGGCTACACCTTC.

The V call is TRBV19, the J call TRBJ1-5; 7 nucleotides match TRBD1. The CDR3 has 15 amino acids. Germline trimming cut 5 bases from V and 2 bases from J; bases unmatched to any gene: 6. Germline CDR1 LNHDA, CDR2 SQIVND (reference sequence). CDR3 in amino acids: CASSYRGGGNQPQHF. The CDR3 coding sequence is TGTGCCAGTAGTTACAGGGGCGGGGGCAATCAGCCCCAGCATTTT.

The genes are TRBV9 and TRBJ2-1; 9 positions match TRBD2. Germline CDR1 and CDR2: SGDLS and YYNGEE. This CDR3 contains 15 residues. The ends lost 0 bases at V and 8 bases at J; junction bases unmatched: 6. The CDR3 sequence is CASSVAGTSLDEQFF. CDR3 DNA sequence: TGTGCCAGCAGCGTAGCAGGGACTAGCCTTGATGAGCAGTTCTTC.

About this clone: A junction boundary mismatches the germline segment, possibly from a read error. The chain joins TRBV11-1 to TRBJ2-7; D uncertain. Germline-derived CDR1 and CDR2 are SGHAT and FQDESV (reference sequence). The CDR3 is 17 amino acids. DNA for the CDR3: TGTGCCAGCGGCTTAGAAGTGGGCAGGCCACTCGCCTACGAGCAGTACTTC. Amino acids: CASGLEVGRPLAYEQYF. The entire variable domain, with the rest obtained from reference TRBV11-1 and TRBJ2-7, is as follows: EAEVAQSPRYKITEKSQAVAFWCDPISGHATLYWYRQILGQGPELLVQFQDESVVDDSQLPKDRFSAERLKGVDSTLKIQPAELGDSAMYLCASGLEVGRPLAYEQYFGPGTRLTVT.

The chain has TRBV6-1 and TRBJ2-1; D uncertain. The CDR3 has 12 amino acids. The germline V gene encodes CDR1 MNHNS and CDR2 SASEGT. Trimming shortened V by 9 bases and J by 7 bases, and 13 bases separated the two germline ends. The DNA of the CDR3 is TGTGCCAGTTCCTTCCTTGCGAATGAGCAGTTCTTC. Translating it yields CASSFLANEQFF.

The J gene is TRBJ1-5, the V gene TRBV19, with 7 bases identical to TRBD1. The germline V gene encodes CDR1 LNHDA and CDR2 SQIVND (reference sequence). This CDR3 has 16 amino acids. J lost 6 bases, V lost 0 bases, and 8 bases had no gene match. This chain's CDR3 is CASSIEGTDWGQPQHF. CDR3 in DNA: TGTGCCAGTAGTATAGAGGGGACAGATTGGGGTCAGCCCCAGCATTTT.

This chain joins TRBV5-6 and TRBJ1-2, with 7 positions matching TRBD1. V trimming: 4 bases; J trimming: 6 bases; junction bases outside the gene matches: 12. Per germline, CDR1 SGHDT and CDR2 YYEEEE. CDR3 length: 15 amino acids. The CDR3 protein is CASSRRGGQTNGYTF. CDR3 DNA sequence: TGTGCCAGCAGCCGCCGGGGGGGACAGACGAATGGCTACACCTTC.

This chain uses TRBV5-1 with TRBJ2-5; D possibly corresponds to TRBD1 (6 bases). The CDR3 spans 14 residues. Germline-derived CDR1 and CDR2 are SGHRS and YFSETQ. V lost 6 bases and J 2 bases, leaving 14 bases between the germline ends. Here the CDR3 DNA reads TGCGCCAGCACAGTCGGACAGCCACAAGAGACCCAGTACTTC. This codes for CASTVGQPQETQYF.

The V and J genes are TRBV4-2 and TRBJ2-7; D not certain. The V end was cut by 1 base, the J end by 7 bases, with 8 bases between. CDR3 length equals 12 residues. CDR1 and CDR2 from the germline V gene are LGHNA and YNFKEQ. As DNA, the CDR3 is TGTGCCAGCAGCCAAGGACTTCAGGAGCAGTACTTC. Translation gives CASSQGLQEQYF.

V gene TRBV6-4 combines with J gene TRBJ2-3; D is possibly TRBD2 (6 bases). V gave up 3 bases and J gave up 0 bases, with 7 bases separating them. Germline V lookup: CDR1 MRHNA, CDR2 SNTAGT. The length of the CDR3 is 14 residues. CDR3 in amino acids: CASSEEGSTDTQYF. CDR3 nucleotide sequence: TGTGCCAGCAGTGAGGAGGGGAGCACAGATACGCAGTATTTT.

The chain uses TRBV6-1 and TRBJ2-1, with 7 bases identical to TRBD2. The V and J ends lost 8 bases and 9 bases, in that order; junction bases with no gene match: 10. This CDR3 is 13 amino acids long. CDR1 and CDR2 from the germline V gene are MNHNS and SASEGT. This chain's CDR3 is CASVGGRQGEQFF. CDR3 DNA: TGTGCCAGCGTGGGCGGGAGACAAGGTGAGCAGTTCTTC.

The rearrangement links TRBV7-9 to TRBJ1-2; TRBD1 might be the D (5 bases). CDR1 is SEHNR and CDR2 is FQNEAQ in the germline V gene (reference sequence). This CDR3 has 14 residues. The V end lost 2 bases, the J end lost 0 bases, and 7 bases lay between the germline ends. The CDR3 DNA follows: TGTGCCAGCAGCTTATTACAGGCTAACTATGGCTACACCTTC. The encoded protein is CASSLLQANYGYTF.

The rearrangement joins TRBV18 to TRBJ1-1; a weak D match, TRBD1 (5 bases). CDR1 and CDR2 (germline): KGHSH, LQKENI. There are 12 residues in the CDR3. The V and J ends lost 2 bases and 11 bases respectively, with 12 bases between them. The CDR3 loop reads CASSPRGGLAFF. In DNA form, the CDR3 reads TGTGCCAGCTCACCAAGGGGAGGGTTGGCTTTCTTT.

The CDR3 region is CSVNSGSGDEQYF. For the CDR3, the DNA is TGCAGCGTTAATAGCGGGAGTGGCGACGAGCAGTACTTC. V is TRBV29-1 and J is TRBJ2-7, with TRBD2 identical over 9 bases. The trim removed 5 bases at V and 5 bases at J, leaving 7 bases unmatched. Per the germline V gene, CDR1 is SQVTM and CDR2 is ANQGSEA. The CDR3 extends over 13 amino acids.

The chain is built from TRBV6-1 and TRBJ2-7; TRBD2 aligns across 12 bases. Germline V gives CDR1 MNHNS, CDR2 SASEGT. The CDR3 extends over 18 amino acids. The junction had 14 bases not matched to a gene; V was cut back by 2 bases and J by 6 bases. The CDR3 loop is CASSEPGLAGPYVGEQYF. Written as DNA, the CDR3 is TGTGCCAGCAGTGAACCGGGACTAGCGGGTCCCTATGTGGGCGAGCAGTACTTC.

CDR3 bases: TGTGCCAGCAGTGAAGTCGGGACTAGCGGCACAGATACGCAGTATTTT. It yields the protein CASSEVGTSGTDTQYF. The chain combines TRBV2 with TRBJ2-3, with 10 bases lining up with TRBD2. Germline CDR1 reads SNHLY; CDR2 reads FYNNEI. The junction had 2 bases not matched to a gene; V was cut back by 1 base and J by 1 base. The CDR3 consists of 16 residues.

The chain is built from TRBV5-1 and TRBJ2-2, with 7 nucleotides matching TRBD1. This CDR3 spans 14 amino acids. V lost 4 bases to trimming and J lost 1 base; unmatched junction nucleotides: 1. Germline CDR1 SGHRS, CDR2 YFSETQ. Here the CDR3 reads CASSNRGNTGELFF. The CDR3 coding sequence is TGCGCCAGCAGCAACAGGGGGAACACCGGGGAGCTGTTTTTT. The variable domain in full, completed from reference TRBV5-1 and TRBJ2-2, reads KAGVTQTPRYLIKTRGQQVTLSCSPISGHRSVSWYQQTPGQGLQFLFEYFSETQRNKGNFPGRFSGRQFSNSRSEMNVSTLELGDSALYLCASSNRGNTGELFFGEGSRLTVL.

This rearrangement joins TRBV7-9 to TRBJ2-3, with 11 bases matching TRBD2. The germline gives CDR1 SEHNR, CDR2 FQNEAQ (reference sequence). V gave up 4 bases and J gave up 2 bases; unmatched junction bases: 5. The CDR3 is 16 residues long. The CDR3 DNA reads TGTGCCAGCAGCTCCCCGACTAGCGGGGTCACAGATACGCAGTATTTT. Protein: CASSSPTSGVTDTQYF. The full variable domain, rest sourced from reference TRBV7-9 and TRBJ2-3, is DTGVSQNPRHKITKRGQNVTFRCDPISEHNRLYWYRQTLGQGPEFLTYFQNEAQLEKSRLLSDRFSAERPKGSFSTLEIQRTEQGDSAMYLCASSSPTSGVTDTQYFGPGTRLTVL.

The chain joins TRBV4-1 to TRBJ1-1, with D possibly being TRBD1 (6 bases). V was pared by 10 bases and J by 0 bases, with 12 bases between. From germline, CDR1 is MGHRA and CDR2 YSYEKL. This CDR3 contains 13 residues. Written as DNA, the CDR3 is TGCGCCACCACCACAGGGATGAACACTGAAGCTTTCTTT. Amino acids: CATTTGMNTEAFF.

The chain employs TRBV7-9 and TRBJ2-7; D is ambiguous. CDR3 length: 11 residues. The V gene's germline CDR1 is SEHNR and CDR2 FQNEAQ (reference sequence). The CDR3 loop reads CGYGEGYEQYF. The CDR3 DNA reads TGTGGTTACGGAGAAGGATACGAGCAGTACTTC.

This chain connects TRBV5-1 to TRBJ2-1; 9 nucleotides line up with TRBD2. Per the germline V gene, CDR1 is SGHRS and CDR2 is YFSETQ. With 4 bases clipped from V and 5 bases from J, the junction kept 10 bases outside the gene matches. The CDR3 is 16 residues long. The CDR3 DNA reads TGCGCCAGCAGCAGATATAAGACTAGCGGCGACAATGAGCAGTTCTTC. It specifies CASSRYKTSGDNEQFF.

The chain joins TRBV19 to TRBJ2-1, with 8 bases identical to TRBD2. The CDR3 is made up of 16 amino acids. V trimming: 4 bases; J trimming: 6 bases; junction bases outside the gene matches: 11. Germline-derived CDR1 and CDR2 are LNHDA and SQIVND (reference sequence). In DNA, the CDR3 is TGTGCCAGTAGTAGAGCTAGCGGGTGGGGAGGCAATGAGCAGTTCTTC. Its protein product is CASSRASGWGGNEQFF.

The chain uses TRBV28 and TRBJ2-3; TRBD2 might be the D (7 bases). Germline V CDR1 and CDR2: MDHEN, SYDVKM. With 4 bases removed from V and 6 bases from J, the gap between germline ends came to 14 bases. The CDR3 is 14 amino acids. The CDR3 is CASSSTGRGDTQYF. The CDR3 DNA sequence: TGTGCCAGCAGTTCCACAGGGCGGGGGGATACGCAGTATTTT.